Below are 26 T cell receptor beta chains sequenced from a single sample in a study of T cell changes during pregnancy in multiple sclerosis. The table came from immunoSEQ multiplex PCR; TCRdb's copy has only in-frame clones and leaves some out. The table has about 36,000 clones, about 91% seen once; the top ten hold 0.4% to 0.45%. The source material was CD4+ T cells from peripheral blood mononuclear cells, sampled in the third trimester of pregnancy. These receptors were collected from a female donor in good health, enrolled as a control in a pregnancy study.

This chain links TRBV5-1 with TRBJ2-3, with 14 positions matching TRBD2. V lost 7 bases to trimming and J lost 7 bases; unmatched junction nucleotides: 8. CDR3 length: 15 amino acids. Germline V lookup: CDR1 SGHRS, CDR2 YFSETQ. In DNA, the CDR3 is TGCGCCAGCTCGACTAGCGGGGGGGTACAATATACGCAGTATTTT. It is translated as CASSTSGGVQYTQYF.

J is TRBJ1-4 and V is TRBV7-2; D perhaps matches TRBD1 (5 bases). Germline V gene sequence: CDR1 SGHTA, CDR2 FQGNSA. Trimming shortened V by 6 bases and J by 4 bases, and 21 bases separated the two germline ends. This CDR3 has 17 residues. The CDR3 is CASSSPGRGVINEKLFF. CDR3 sequence (DNA): TGTGCCAGCAGTTCCCCGGGACGGGGGGTAATTAATGAAAAACTGTTTTTT.

As concerns this clone: Its ends do not fully match the called genes, so a read error is possible. This sequence joins TRBV29-1 and TRBJ1-2, with a tentative D call TRBD1 (5 bases). The CDR3 covers 13 residues. Germline V gene sequence: CDR1 SQVTM, CDR2 ANQGSEA. CDR3 residues: CSVGTTDNHGYTF. In nucleotides, the CDR3 is TGCAGCGTTGGTACGACAGATAACCATGGCTACACCTTC.

The rearrangement uses TRBV7-6 and TRBJ2-5, with 12 bases identical to TRBD2. J was trimmed by 2 bases and V by 4 bases; bases with no gene match: 8. Per germline, CDR1 SGHVS and CDR2 FNYEAQ. The CDR3 extends over 17 amino acids. CDR3 residues: CASSSPNLAGGQETQYF. As DNA, the CDR3 is TGTGCCAGCAGCTCGCCAAACCTAGCGGGGGGGCAAGAGACCCAGTACTTC.

The chain employs TRBV5-8 and TRBJ1-6; TRBD1 agrees at 8 bases. The CDR3 extends over 15 amino acids. V shed 3 bases, J shed 7 bases, and the junction held 6 bases outside the gene matches. Germline CDR1 is SGHTS and CDR2 is YDEGEE. The CDR3 sequence is CASSWGQARNSPLHF. The CDR3 coding sequence is TGTGCCAGCAGCTGGGGACAGGCCCGAAATTCACCCCTCCACTTT.

The V call is TRBV6-5, the J call TRBJ1-2; 7 positions agree with TRBD1. CDR3 length: 14 residues. The germline CDR1 and CDR2 sequences are MNHEY and SVGAGI. The J segment lost 10 bases and the V segment lost 6 bases, leaving 14 bases of the junction unmatched. Written as DNA, the CDR3 is TGTGCCAGCAGCCGGTCCGGGACAGCCACGGTCTACACCTTC. Its protein product is CASSRSGTATVYTF.

The chain carries TRBV15 and TRBJ1-1; D call uncertain. CDR1 is LNHNV, CDR2 YYDKDF, per germline (reference sequence). The CDR3 has 15 residues. Trimming pared 6 bases from V and 1 base from J, leaving 15 bases between. The CDR3 DNA follows: TGTGCCACCAGAGCCTTCAACAGTCGGAACACTGAAGCTTTCTTT. This translates into CATRAFNSRNTEAFF.

This sequence joins TRBV6-5 and TRBJ2-7, with D perhaps TRBD1 (6 bases). CDR3 length: 12 residues. The V end was cut by 7 bases, the J end by 6 bases, with 13 bases between. Germline CDR1 reads MNHEY; CDR2 reads SVGAGI. CDR3: CASTRDTSEQYF. DNA for the CDR3: TGTGCCAGCACCCGGGACACCAGCGAGCAGTACTTC.

V usage is TRBV9 and J usage is TRBJ2-7, with D possibly being TRBD1 (6 bases). Germline V gene lookup returns CDR1 SGDLS and CDR2 YYNGEE. The CDR3 covers 15 residues. Trimming cost V 0 bases and J 2 bases, with 12 bases left between them. CDR3 in amino acids: CASSVATGGPYEQYF. In DNA form, the CDR3 reads TGTGCCAGCAGCGTAGCGACAGGCGGACCCTACGAGCAGTACTTC.

V gene TRBV15 combines with J gene TRBJ1-6; no clear D gene. This CDR3 contains 13 residues. Germline assignment: CDR1 LNHNV and CDR2 YYDKDF (reference sequence). The V and J ends lost 0 bases and 10 bases respectively, with 7 bases between them. The CDR3 nucleotides read TGTGCCACCAGCAGAGACCTCGTCTCACCCCTCCACTTT. This encodes CATSRDLVSPLHF. Variable domain in full (rest from reference TRBV15 and TRBJ1-6): DAMVIQNPRYQVTQFGKPVTLSCSQTLNHNVMYWYQQKSSQAPKLLFHYYDKDFNNEADTPDNFQSRRPNTSFCFLDIRSPGLGDTAMYLCATSRDLVSPLHFGNGTRLTVT.

This clone was found once. V gene TRBV11-2 combines with J gene TRBJ2-3; D call uncertain. V was pared by 4 bases and J by 8 bases, with 13 bases between. Germline V gene data show CDR1 as SGHAT and CDR2 as FQNNGV. The CDR3 contains 13 residues. DNA for the CDR3: TGTGCCAGCAGCTCGCGACTCCCACCTACGCAGTATTTT. It encodes CASSSRLPPTQYF.

The chain links TRBV10-3 to TRBJ2-3; 8 bases are a match to TRBD1. The trim removed 10 bases at V and 9 bases at J, leaving 15 bases unmatched. The germline CDR1 and CDR2 sequences are ENHRY and SYGVKD. The length of the CDR3 is 14 residues. Written as DNA, the CDR3 is TGTGCCACCGCACTACCCGGGACAGGAGGCACGCAGTATTTT. This sequence encodes CATALPGTGGTQYF.

The V gene is TRBV19, the J gene TRBJ1-5; no clear D gene. Germline loops: CDR1 LNHDA, CDR2 SQIVND (reference sequence). This CDR3 region has 14 residues. The V and J ends lost 1 base and 1 base respectively, with 5 bases between them. CDR3 region: CASSIAGSNQPQHF. The CDR3 nucleotides are TGTGCCAGTAGTATAGCAGGAAGCAATCAGCCCCAGCATTTT.

The chain employs TRBV4-2 and TRBJ1-6, with 7 positions matching TRBD1. There are 15 residues in the CDR3. The V gene end was trimmed by 4 bases and the J gene end by 10 bases; junction bases not matched to a gene: 10. The germline V gene encodes CDR1 LGHNA and CDR2 YNFKEQ. CDR3 in amino acids: CASSPKTGPGSPLHF. The CDR3 DNA follows: TGTGCCAGCAGCCCCAAGACAGGGCCCGGGTCACCCCTCCACTTT.

The J gene is TRBJ1-2, the V gene TRBV28; a possible D gene is TRBD1 (6 bases). In germline, CDR1 is MDHEN, CDR2 SYDVKM. The V and J ends lost 5 bases and 4 bases respectively, with 14 bases between them. This CDR3 is 14 amino acids long. CDR3 sequence (DNA): TGTGCCAGCAGTAAGGCACAGGGTAGCTATGGCTACACCTTC. As protein: CASSKAQGSYGYTF.

In DNA, the CDR3 is TGTGCCAGCTCACCTCTAAGACAGGATAATTCACCCCTCCACTTT. Translation gives CASSPLRQDNSPLHF. This chain connects TRBV18 to TRBJ1-6; tentative D call: TRBD1 (6 bases). This CDR3 has 15 residues. V shed 3 bases and J shed 5 bases, with 11 bases lying between them. The germline CDR1 and CDR2 sequences are KGHSH and LQKENI.

V and J are TRBV7-2 and TRBJ1-1; D is uncertain. This CDR3 region has 12 residues. V shed 0 bases and J shed 7 bases, with 6 bases lying between them. Germline lookup yields CDR1 SGHTA and CDR2 FQGNSA. The CDR3 bases are TGTGCCAGCAGCTTAGCACTCTTTGAAGCTTTCTTT. Amino acids: CASSLALFEAFF. Drawing the rest from reference TRBV7-2 and TRBJ1-1, the complete variable domain is GAGVSQSPSNKVTEKGKDVELRCDPISGHTALYWYRQSLGQGLEFLIYFQGNSAPDKSGLPSDRFSAERTGGSVSTLTIQRTQQEDSAVYLCASSLALFEAFFGQGTRLTVV.

V gene TRBV9 combines with J gene TRBJ2-5; the D gene is possibly TRBD2 (7 bases). The CDR3 runs to 14 residues. Germline CDR1 is SGDLS and CDR2 is YYNGEE. V lost 1 base and J 5 bases, leaving 12 bases between the germline ends. The CDR3 nucleotides read TGTGCCAGCAGCGTATTGGGGGGGCGGGAGACCCAGTACTTC. Its protein product is CASSVLGGRETQYF.

This chain uses TRBV7-9 with TRBJ2-3; no definite D call. Trimming pared 3 bases from V and 0 bases from J, leaving 10 bases between. This CDR3 is 15 amino acids long. Germline V lookup: CDR1 SEHNR, CDR2 FQNEAQ (reference sequence). CDR3 loop: CASSFGMTSTDTQYF. The DNA for the CDR3 is TGTGCCAGCAGCTTTGGTATGACTAGCACAGATACGCAGTATTTT.

J is TRBJ1-4 and V is TRBV5-4, with a tentative D call TRBD1 (6 bases). Germline-derived CDR1 and CDR2 are SGHNT and YYREEE (reference sequence). The CDR3 is 14 amino acids. V lost 0 bases to trimming and J lost 7 bases, with 10 bases between them. This chain's CDR3 is CASSLAGGAEKLFF. DNA of the CDR3: TGTGCCAGCAGCTTGGCCGGGGGGGCTGAAAAACTGTTTTTT.

V and J are TRBV11-3 and TRBJ2-3; no clear D. Germline loops: CDR1 SGHNT, CDR2 YENEEA. With 2 bases removed from V and 1 base from J, the gap between germline ends came to 7 bases. This CDR3 is 14 amino acids long. The CDR3 region has the DNA TGTGCCAGCAGCTTATCTTCAGGCACAGATACGCAGTATTTT. As protein: CASSLSSGTDTQYF.

V is TRBV29-1 and J is TRBJ1-2, with TRBD1 identical over 7 bases. Germline V lookup: CDR1 SQVTM, CDR2 ANQGSEA. There are 10 residues in the CDR3. The trim removed 3 bases at V and 12 bases at J, leaving 4 bases unmatched. The CDR3 coding sequence is TGCAGCGTTGATGAGGGGGCTGACACCTTC. Protein sequence: CSVDEGADTF.

With respect to this clone: This sample also contains other DNA sequences that code for the same CDR3. The chain joins TRBV4-1 to TRBJ1-5; 10 bases map to TRBD1. CDR3 length: 15 amino acids. V lost 3 bases to trimming and J lost 3 bases; unmatched junction nucleotides: 2. CDR1 and CDR2 (germline): MGHRA, YSYEKL. The DNA of the CDR3 is TGCGCCAGCAGCCAGGGACAGGGGCCCAATCAGCCCCAGCATTTT. Its protein is CASSQGQGPNQPQHF.

The chain has TRBV7-3 and TRBJ2-3, with 7 bases that match TRBD1. The trim removed 2 bases at V and 4 bases at J, leaving 0 bases unmatched. From germline, CDR1 is SGHTA and CDR2 FQGTGA. This CDR3 has 13 residues. The CDR3 region is CASSLQGADTQYF. CDR3 DNA: TGTGCCAGCAGCTTACAGGGGGCAGATACGCAGTATTTT.

The chain links TRBV5-5 to TRBJ1-1; no reliable D call. Trimming stripped 5 bases from V and 1 base from J, with 12 bases between. The CDR3 consists of 14 residues. CDR1 and CDR2 from the germline V gene are SGHKS and YYEKEE (reference sequence). The CDR3 nucleotides read TGTGCCAGCAGATTGTTCGAGGGGAACACTGAAGCTTTCTTT. The encoded protein is CASRLFEGNTEAFF.

J is TRBJ2-7 and V is TRBV18; D remains ambiguous. Germline V gives CDR1 KGHSH, CDR2 LQKENI. V lost 2 bases and J 2 bases, leaving 4 bases between the germline ends. CDR3 size: 12 residues. Here the CDR3 reads CASSPSTYEQYF. CDR3 in DNA: TGTGCCAGCTCACCATCTACCTACGAGCAGTACTTC.